The source of this T cell receptor beta chain is a study of blood T cell repertoires in COVID-19 (dated by TCRdb to 2018 to 2021). With respect to the entire study: Samples from collaborators originated in the United States, Italy and Spain and spanned both the acute and convalescent phases of COVID-19. The prospective study material was composed of cDNA or gDNA derived from T cells, B-cell-depleted T cells, or PBMCs. Deeply sampled blood TCRbeta repertoires from subjects exposed to, actively infected with, or recovered from COVID-19 were included in the dataset. The repertoires were released in a freely available public database meant as a resource for research on the immune response to SARS-CoV-2. Samples were obtained from the ongoing ImmuneRACE study (first 160 participants) and from about 1,300 subjects provided by 6 global collaborators. A de-identified subject ID, COVID-19 status, age in years and sex were almost always included in the sample metadata. HLA class I and class II types, where available, came from metadata supplied by the sample provider rather than from assay-based typing.

In the prospective study, participants were about 18 to 95 years old, resided in about two dozen geographic areas of the United States, and were enrolled through a virtual design. In the prospective study, cohorts were assigned on the basis of participant-reported clinical history obtained from a screening survey and a study questionnaire. Recovered participants in ImmuneRACE Cohort 3 were defined by two consecutive negative NP/OP PCR tests, clearance by a healthcare professional, or resolution of symptoms. Mobile phlebotomists in the prospective study collected whole blood, serum and a nasopharyngeal or oropharyngeal swab from every participant. Additional blood draws and questionnaires over an approximately 2-month period could optionally be provided by prospective study participants. Blood samples from the prospective study were shipped frozen or at room temperature prior to DNA extraction.

For this clone: This clone's antigen is unknown. No base-level quality is on record; no much larger clone is a single base apart.

Spanning cysteine to phenylalanine, the CDR3 consists of 15 amino acids. Just CDR3 DNA is preserved here, 45 bases in frame from base 1. The germline V gene gives CDR1 as MDHEN and CDR2 as SYDVKM. V has 4 bases trimmed and J has 8 bases trimmed; junction bases matching no gene number 9. The immunoSEQ Assay, a bias-controlled multiplex PCR, was used to amplify TCRbeta CDR3 regions from genomic DNA. On the study's bioinformatics: The number of nucleated cells in each sample was estimated from the amplification of reference gene primers within the assay. To quantify the absolute abundance of each unique TCRbeta CDR3 rearrangement, sequence reads were collapsed and filtered. Productive Simpson clonality was computed per sample as the square root of Simpson's diversity index over productive rearrangements. TCRdb took this table from immuneACCESS and kept in-frame rearrangements with V and J called. Such tables lack part of the clones; where checked against another copy, unresolved V genes explain under half of the gap, and the rest is unexplained. V, J and clone size are those of that table, while D and trimming were read from the DNA. In this sample the table shows a few hundred thousand clones, approximately 90% of which occur a single time. The ten largest clones take up about 4.1% of the sample.

On the study overall, not on this receptor specifically: Clinical and demographic metadata were provided uncurated, with the amount varying by source and participant.

Sequenced sample: PBMCs or T cells enriched from blood (not recorded which). This clonotype was obtained from a man aged 25 to 45 who had recovered from COVID-19. The rearrangement combines TRBV28 with TRBJ1-5, with 9 central nucleotides matching TRBD1. Here is the DNA: TGTGCCAGCAGTTACCCCGGGACAGGGAGGGAGCCCCAGCATTTT. This encodes CASSYPGTGREPQHF.